This record covers a single TCR beta chain. The data derive from a study of shared clonotypes between healthy human individuals. With V trimmed by 6 bases and J by 7 bases, 3 bases remained unmatched. CDR1 is MDHEN, CDR2 SYDVKM, per germline. This CDR3 is built from 12 residues. Per the authors' pipeline: ImmunoSEQ junction-only sequences lacked quality scores, so their filtering differed. Here immunoSEQ multiplex PCR was the method, and the copy in TCRdb shows in-frame clones only, minus some. That table supplies the V and J calls and clone size; D and trimming were determined from the DNA. Here the sample spans over a million clones, roughly 96% being singletons.

The TCR sequence derives from a man aged 30 to 39 in good health. The sequenced sample was naive CD4+ T cells sorted from blood. The subset was: CD45RA+ positively selected. J is TRBJ1-5 and V is TRBV28, with 7 bases lining up with TRBD1. Written as DNA, the CDR3 is TGTGCCAGCAGAGACAGGGAACAGCCCCAGCATTTT. Protein: CASRDREQPQHF.